This paragraph reports one T cell receptor beta chain. The germline V gene encodes CDR1 PRHDT and CDR2 FYEKMQ (reference sequence). V was pared by 3 bases and J by 4 bases, with 7 bases between. CDR3 length: 13 residues. In the original analysis: Amplification from reference gene primers served as the basis for estimated nucleated cell counts. Generated by immunoSEQ multiplex PCR, the TCRdb table keeps only in-frame clones and is missing some. V and J calls and clone size come straight from that table; D and trimming were deduced from the DNA. The sample carries under 350,000 clones, around 90% recorded once. This record comes from a study of blood T cell repertoires in COVID-19. Study-level information: Collection of acute and convalescent COVID-19 samples took place in the United States, Italy and Spain. From T cells, B-cell-depleted T cells, or PBMCs came the material, which was cDNA or gDNA.

V gene TRBV13 combines with J gene TRBJ1-5, with D unresolved. Material: peripheral blood. The receptor comes from a man aged 45-65 years with acute or convalescent COVID-19. Here the CDR3 reads CASSFRLNQPQHF. CDR3 coding DNA: TGTGCCAGCAGCTTCCGTTTGAATCAGCCCCAGCATTTT.